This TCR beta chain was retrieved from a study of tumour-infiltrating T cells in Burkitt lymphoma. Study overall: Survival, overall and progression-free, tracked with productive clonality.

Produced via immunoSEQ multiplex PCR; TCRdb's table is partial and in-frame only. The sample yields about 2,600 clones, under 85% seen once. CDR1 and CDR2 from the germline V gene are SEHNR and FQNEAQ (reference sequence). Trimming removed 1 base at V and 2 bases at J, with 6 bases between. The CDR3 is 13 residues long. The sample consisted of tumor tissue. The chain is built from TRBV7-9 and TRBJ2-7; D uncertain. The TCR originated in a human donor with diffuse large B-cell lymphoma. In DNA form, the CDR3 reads TGTGCCAGCAGCTTAGAGATGGCCTACGAGCAGTACTTC. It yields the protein CASSLEMAYEQYF.